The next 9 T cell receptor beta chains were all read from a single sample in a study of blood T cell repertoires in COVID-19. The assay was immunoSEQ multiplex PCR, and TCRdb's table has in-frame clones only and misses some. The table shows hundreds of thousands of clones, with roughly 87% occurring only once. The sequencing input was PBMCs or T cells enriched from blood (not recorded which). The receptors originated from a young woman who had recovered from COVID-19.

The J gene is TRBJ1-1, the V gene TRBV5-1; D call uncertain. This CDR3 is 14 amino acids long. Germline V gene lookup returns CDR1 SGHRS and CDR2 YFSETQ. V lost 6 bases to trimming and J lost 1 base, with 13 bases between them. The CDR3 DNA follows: TGCGCCAGCACCTCTGGCAGATCGAACACTGAAGCTTTCTTT. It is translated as CASTSGRSNTEAFF.

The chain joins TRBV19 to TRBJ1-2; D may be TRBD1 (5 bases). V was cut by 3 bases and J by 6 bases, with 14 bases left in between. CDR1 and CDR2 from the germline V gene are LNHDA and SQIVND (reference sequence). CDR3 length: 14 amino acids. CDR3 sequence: CASSIVGREHGYTF. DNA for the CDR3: TGTGCCAGTAGTATCGTTGGCAGGGAACATGGCTACACCTTC.

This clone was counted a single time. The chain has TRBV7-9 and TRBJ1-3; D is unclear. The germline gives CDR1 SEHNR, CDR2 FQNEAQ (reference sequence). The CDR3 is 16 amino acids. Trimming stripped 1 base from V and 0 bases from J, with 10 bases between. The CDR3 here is CASSLDSLLSGNTIYF. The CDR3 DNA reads TGTGCCAGCAGCTTAGACAGCCTACTCTCTGGAAACACCATATATTTT.

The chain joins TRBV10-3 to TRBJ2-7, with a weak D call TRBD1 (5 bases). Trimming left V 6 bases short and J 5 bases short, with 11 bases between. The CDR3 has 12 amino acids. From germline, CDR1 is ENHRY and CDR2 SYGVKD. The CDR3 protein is CAIRDDSHEQYF. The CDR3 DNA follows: TGTGCCATCAGGGACGACAGTCACGAGCAGTACTTC.

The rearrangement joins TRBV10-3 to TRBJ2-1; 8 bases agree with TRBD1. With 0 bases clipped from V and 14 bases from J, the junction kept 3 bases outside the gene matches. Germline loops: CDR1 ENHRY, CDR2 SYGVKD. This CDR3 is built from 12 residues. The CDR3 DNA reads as TGTGCCATCAGTGAGTCGACAGGGGTGAAGTTCTTC. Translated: CAISESTGVKFF.

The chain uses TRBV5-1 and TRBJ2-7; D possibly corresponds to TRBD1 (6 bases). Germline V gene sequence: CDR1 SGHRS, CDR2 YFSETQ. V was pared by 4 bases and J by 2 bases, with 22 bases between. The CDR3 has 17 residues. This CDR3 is CASSTSPDRRLPYEQYF. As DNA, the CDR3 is TGCGCCAGCAGCACCAGCCCCGACAGGAGACTTCCCTACGAGCAGTACTTC.

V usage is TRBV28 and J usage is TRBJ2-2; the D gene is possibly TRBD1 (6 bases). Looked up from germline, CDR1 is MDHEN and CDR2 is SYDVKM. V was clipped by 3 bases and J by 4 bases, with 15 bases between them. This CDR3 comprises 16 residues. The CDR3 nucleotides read TGTGCCAGCAGTTTTGGGGGCAGGGTGGGCACCGGGGAGCTGTTTTTT. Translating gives CASSFGGRVGTGELFF. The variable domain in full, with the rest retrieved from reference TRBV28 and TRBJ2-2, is DVKVTQSSRYLVKRTGEKVFLECVQDMDHENMFWYRQDPGLGLRLIYFSYDVKMKEKGDIPEGYSVSREKKERFSLILESASTNQTSMYLCASSFGGRVGTGELFFGEGSRLTVL.

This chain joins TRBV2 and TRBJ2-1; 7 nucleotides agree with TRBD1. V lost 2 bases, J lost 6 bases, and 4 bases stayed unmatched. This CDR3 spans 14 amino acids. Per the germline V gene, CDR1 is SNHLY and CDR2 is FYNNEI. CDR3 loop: CASSEQGVINEQFF. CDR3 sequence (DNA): TGTGCCAGCAGTGAACAGGGGGTAATCAATGAGCAGTTCTTC.

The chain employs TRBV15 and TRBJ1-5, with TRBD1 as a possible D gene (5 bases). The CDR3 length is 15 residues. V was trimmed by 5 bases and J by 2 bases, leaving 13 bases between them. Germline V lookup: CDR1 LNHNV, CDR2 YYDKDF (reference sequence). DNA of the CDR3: TGTGCCACCAGCCCCGATCTAGGGGGCAATCAGCCCCAGCATTTT. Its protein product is CATSPDLGGNQPQHF. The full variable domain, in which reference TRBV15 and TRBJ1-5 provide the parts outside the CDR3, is DAMVIQNPRYQVTQFGKPVTLSCSQTLNHNVMYWYQQKSSQAPKLLFHYYDKDFNNEADTPDNFQSRRPNTSFCFLDIRSPGLGDTAMYLCATSPDLGGNQPQHFGDGTRLSIL.